The 8 T cell receptor beta chains in this list originate from one sample, sequenced in a study of blood T cells in healthy people across ages. For the second PCR, which ran for about 7 to 11 cycles, a sample-barcoded 5' primer and a J-beta primer mix were used. TCRdb itself ran the 5' RACE reads through MiXCR, one entry per CDR3 protein. Among about 570,000 distinct CDR3 sequences listed, roughly 28% were seen once. The specimen was blood. Receptors were obtained from a woman aged 70-85 years in good health.

This clonotype was counted only a few times. J is TRBJ2-1 and V is TRBV6-6; either TRBD1 or TRBD2 may supply D (6 bases each). The CDR3 length is 15 residues. V gave up 6 bases and J gave up 5 bases, with 17 bases separating them. CDR1 and CDR2 (germline): MNHNY, SVGAGI (reference sequence). CDR3 in amino acids: CASRIGGPADNEQFF. For the CDR3, the DNA is TGTGCCAGCAGGATAGGGGGGCCCGCGGACAATGAGCAGTTCTTC.

This rearrangement joins TRBV6-5 to TRBJ1-2; D unclear. The CDR3 is 13 residues long. Germline V CDR1 and CDR2: MNHEY, SVGAGI. V was cut by 6 bases and J by 2 bases, with 10 bases left in between. The CDR3 here is CASRIGRNYGYTF. The DNA for the CDR3 is TGTGCCAGCAGGATAGGCCGGAACTATGGCTACACCTTC.

This clonotype was counted many times. The chain is built from TRBV9 and TRBJ2-5, with a tentative D call TRBD2 (6 bases). V dropped 3 bases and J dropped 2 bases, with 8 bases sitting between them. This CDR3 spans 13 amino acids. CDR1 is SGDLS and CDR2 is YYNGEE in the germline V gene. In DNA, the CDR3 is TGTGCCAGCAGCGGGGGACTGCAAGAGACCCAGTACTTC. Encoded protein: CASSGGLQETQYF.

V is TRBV27 and J is TRBJ2-3; D may correspond to TRBD1 or TRBD2 (6 bases each). CDR1 and CDR2 from the germline V gene are MNHEY and SMNVEV (reference sequence). The CDR3 length is 14 residues. V gave up 5 bases and J gave up 8 bases, with 17 bases separating them. CDR3 sequence reads: CASSQGGPGVTQYF. The CDR3 DNA reads as TGTGCCAGCAGTCAAGGGGGGCCCGGGGTTACGCAGTATTTT.

On this clonotype itself: Germline and junction disagree at one end, which may indicate a read error. The gene calls are TRBV3-1 and TRBJ2-5; either TRBD1 or TRBD2 may fit D (7 bases each). Germline values: CDR1 LGHDT, CDR2 YNNKEL (reference sequence). The CDR3 is made up of 15 amino acids. The CDR3 is CASSQDLAGGDERFF. The CDR3 DNA follows: TGTGCCAGCAGCCAAGATCTAGCAGGGGGGGATGAGCGGTTCTTC.

The chain recombines TRBV24-1 with TRBJ2-3, with D possibly called TRBD1 or TRBD2 (6 bases each). V lost 2 bases to trimming and J lost 3 bases, with 17 bases between them. The germline gives CDR1 KGHDR, CDR2 SFDVKD. The CDR3 has 17 amino acids. Here the CDR3 DNA reads TGTGCCACCAGTGATTATGGAGGGGGAACCGTGACAGATACGCAGTATTTT. Protein: CATSDYGGGTVTDTQYF.

The V call is TRBV20-1, the J call TRBJ1-1; D is undetermined. The V end lost 6 bases, the J end lost 0 bases, and 14 bases lay between the germline ends. The germline CDR1 and CDR2 sequences are DFQATT and SNEGSKA (reference sequence). The CDR3 sequence is 14 residues long. CDR3 nucleotides: TGCAGTGCCCCCTTTGGCCCGATGAACACTGAAGCTTTCTTT. Amino acids: CSAPFGPMNTEAFF.

This chain links TRBV12-2 with TRBJ2-5. TRBV12-2 is tagged as a pseudogene. The CDR3 is made up of 15 amino acids. CDR3 sequence: CASRLGPPYQETQYF. The CDR3, as DNA: TGTGCAAGTCGCTTAGGTCCGCCGTACCAAGAGACCCAGTACTTC.